This entry lists 32 T cell receptor beta chains sequenced from one sample in a study of T cell clonotyping in hematopoietic cell transplantation. Indicated time point: recipient sample about 28 days before transplant, after cytoreduction. Assay: immunoSEQ multiplex PCR; the TCRdb copy retains only in-frame clones and omits some. In the table there are some 50,000 clones, around 84% of which are singletons. The input for sequencing was peripheral blood mononuclear cells, taken before stem cell transplant. The receptors here all came from a man in his sixties with myelodysplastic syndrome. Some clones in this sample may be carry-over from other donors' samples.

The CDR3 protein is CAITRTSAPSEQFF. As DNA, the CDR3 is TGTGCCATCACCAGGACTAGCGCCCCCTCCGAGCAGTTCTTC. The chain employs TRBV10-3 and TRBJ2-1; 9 bases are a match to TRBD2. The CDR3 totals 14 residues. The J segment lost 10 bases and the V segment lost 7 bases, leaving 11 bases of the junction unmatched. CDR1 and CDR2 from the germline V gene are ENHRY and SYGVKD.

This chain connects TRBV19 to TRBJ1-2, with no clear D. The CDR3 spans 13 residues. Germline V gene sequence: CDR1 LNHDA, CDR2 SQIVND (reference sequence). With 3 bases removed from V and 4 bases from J, the gap between germline ends came to 9 bases. The CDR3 region is CASSIKDTYGYTF. CDR3 nucleotide sequence: TGTGCCAGTAGTATCAAAGATACCTATGGCTACACCTTC.

The V gene is TRBV11-2, the J gene TRBJ2-1; tentatively, D is TRBD1 (6 bases). V was pared by 5 bases and J by 7 bases, with 18 bases between. Germline assignment: CDR1 SGHAT and CDR2 FQNNGV. The CDR3 extends over 15 amino acids. Here the CDR3 reads CASSPPVGTRNEQFF. The CDR3 region has the DNA TGTGCCAGCAGCCCACCCGTAGGGACACGTAATGAGCAGTTCTTC.

This clone was picked up one time. The rearrangement links TRBV30 to TRBJ1-2, with TRBD1 identical over 7 bases. Germline V lookup: CDR1 GTSNPN, CDR2 SVGIG (reference sequence). CDR3 size: 15 residues. With 0 bases clipped from V and 4 bases from J, the junction kept 8 bases outside the gene matches. The CDR3 loop reads CAWSVMGTESYGYTF. CDR3 DNA sequence: TGTGCCTGGAGTGTAATGGGGACAGAGTCCTATGGCTACACCTTC.

This sequence joins TRBV7-9 and TRBJ2-2; TRBD1 matches at 10 bases. The J segment lost 6 bases and the V segment lost 5 bases, leaving 9 bases of the junction unmatched. This CDR3 is built from 16 residues. The germline gives CDR1 SEHNR, CDR2 FQNEAQ (reference sequence). CDR3 in DNA: TGTGCCAGCAGCCTCCGGGACAGGGGTCCCTCCGGGGAGCTGTTTTTT. This sequence encodes CASSLRDRGPSGELFF.

The chain uses TRBV6-6 and TRBJ1-4, with D unclear. The CDR3 sequence is 15 residues long. The V gene's germline CDR1 is MNHNY and CDR2 SVGAGI (reference sequence). The germline V and J ends were trimmed by 4 bases and 6 bases, with 15 bases remaining between them. The CDR3 spells CASSSLGGLYEKLFF. The DNA for the CDR3 is TGTGCCAGCAGTTCCTTGGGTGGACTCTATGAAAAACTGTTTTTT.

The J gene is TRBJ1-2, the V gene TRBV28; tentatively, D is TRBD1 (5 bases). CDR3 length: 16 residues. From germline, CDR1 is MDHEN and CDR2 SYDVKM. Trimming took 4 bases from V and 2 from J, leaving 17 bases between them. As DNA, the CDR3 is TGTGCCAGCAGTTCCACTAACCCGGCAGGGAACTATGGCTACACCTTC. Its protein is CASSSTNPAGNYGYTF.

V and J are TRBV7-2 and TRBJ2-7; no definite D call. In germline, CDR1 is SGHTA, CDR2 FQGNSA. This CDR3 is built from 12 residues. V was cut by 1 base and J by 7 bases, with 8 bases left in between. The CDR3 region is CASSLGGREQYF. The CDR3 DNA is TGTGCCAGCAGCTTAGGCGGCCGAGAGCAGTACTTC.

In its sample, this clone was seen once. The rearrangement uses TRBV25-1 and TRBJ1-6; D remains unclear. The ends were cut back, 4 bases at V and 7 bases at J, with 5 bases in the middle. CDR3 length: 12 amino acids. CDR1 MGHDK and CDR2 SYGVNS come from the germline V gene. In DNA form, the CDR3 reads TGTGCCAGCAGTGTCCAGAATTCACCCCTCCACTTT. Protein: CASSVQNSPLHF.

This sequence joins TRBV19 and TRBJ2-3; the D is unclear. The V gene lost 4 bases and the J gene lost 4 bases, with 3 bases spanning the gap. Germline V gives CDR1 LNHDA, CDR2 SQIVND (reference sequence). The CDR3 spans 11 residues. The CDR3 sequence: CASSTADTQYF. The CDR3 DNA reads as TGTGCCAGTAGTACAGCAGATACGCAGTATTTT.

The chain has TRBV13 and TRBJ1-5, with 10 positions matching TRBD1. Germline assignment: CDR1 PRHDT and CDR2 FYEKMQ (reference sequence). V shed 4 bases and J 4 bases; nucleotides not matched to a gene: 1. There are 14 residues in the CDR3. The CDR3 DNA follows: TGTGCCAGCAGCTCGGGACAGGGGAATCAGCCCCAGCATTTT. This gives the protein CASSSGQGNQPQHF.

The chain carries TRBV7-3 and TRBJ1-2; no reliable D call. The CDR3 loop spans 14 amino acids. V was shortened by 0 bases and J by 8 bases, with 13 bases between the two germline ends. Looked up from germline, CDR1 is SGHTA and CDR2 is FQGTGA. The CDR3 DNA is TGTGCCAGCAGCTTAACGTATGGCGGCGGGGGCTACACCTTC. Translated: CASSLTYGGGGYTF.

CDR3 sequence: CAWRTSGDQETQYF. CDR3 sequence (DNA): TGTGCCTGGAGGACTAGCGGGGACCAAGAGACCCAGTACTTC. This sequence joins TRBV30 and TRBJ2-5, with 11 bases identical to TRBD2. Germline V gene lookup returns CDR1 GTSNPN and CDR2 SVGIG (reference sequence). The length of the CDR3 is 14 residues. J was trimmed by 0 bases and V by 3 bases; bases with no gene match: 0. The full variable domain, its missing parts supplied by reference TRBV30 and TRBJ2-5, is SQTIHQWPATLVQPVGSPLSLECTVEGTSNPNLYWYRQAAGRGLQLLFYSVGIGQISSEVPQNLSASRPQDRQFILSSKKLLLSDSGFYLCAWRTSGDQETQYFGPGTRLLVL.

The chain links TRBV6-6 to TRBJ1-5; the D is unclear. This CDR3 is built from 14 residues. CDR1 MNHNY and CDR2 SVGAGI come from the germline V gene (reference sequence). V was trimmed by 5 bases and J by 0 bases, leaving 8 bases between them. The CDR3 nucleotides are TGTGCCAGCAGTCTCCTCAATAGCAATCAGCCCCAGCATTTT. Translation: CASSLLNSNQPQHF.

The chain links TRBV6-1 to TRBJ2-3; 11 nucleotides align to TRBD1. J was trimmed by 3 bases and V by 7 bases; bases with no gene match: 6. The CDR3 spans 15 residues. Germline V gives CDR1 MNHNS, CDR2 SASEGT. CDR3 residues: CASILGQGATDTQYF. DNA for the CDR3: TGTGCCAGCATTCTCGGACAGGGGGCGACAGATACGCAGTATTTT.

The rearrangement links TRBV6-6 to TRBJ1-3; 10 nucleotides agree with TRBD1. The ends lost 11 bases at V and 2 bases at J; junction bases unmatched: 9. The CDR3 contains 15 residues. Germline assignment: CDR1 MNHNY and CDR2 SVGAGI (reference sequence). The CDR3 DNA sequence: TGTGCCGGGGCCAGTGGGACAGGGGCTGGAAACACCATATATTTT. Translating gives CAGASGTGAGNTIYF.

V and J are TRBV7-9 and TRBJ2-4; no clear D. From germline, CDR1 is SEHNR and CDR2 FQNEAQ (reference sequence). The CDR3 has 15 residues. V was trimmed by 1 base and J by 0 bases, leaving 7 bases between them. The CDR3 DNA follows: TGTGCCAGCAGCTTAGTAGGGCTAGCCAAAAACATTCAGTACTTC. The encoded protein is CASSLVGLAKNIQYF.

The chain carries TRBV18 and TRBJ1-2; perhaps TRBD1 as D (5 bases). This CDR3 is 13 amino acids long. Germline loops: CDR1 KGHSH, CDR2 LQKENI. V lost 2 bases and J lost 8, with 12 bases in between. This CDR3 is CASSPSRGLGYTF. In DNA, the CDR3 is TGTGCCAGCTCACCATCAAGGGGTCTAGGCTACACCTTC.

The gene calls are TRBV7-2 and TRBJ1-5, with 10 bases aligning to TRBD1. The CDR3 runs to 16 residues. V trimming: 6 bases; J trimming: 5 bases; junction bases outside the gene matches: 10. Germline CDR1 and CDR2: SGHTA and FQGNSA. CDR3 bases: TGTGCCAGCAGGGACAGACAGGGGGCAGGCTATCAGCCCCAGCATTTT. Translation gives CASRDRQGAGYQPQHF.

This clone was observed a handful of times. The chain employs TRBV28 and TRBJ1-2, with 9 bases lining up with TRBD1. This CDR3 spans 13 amino acids. Germline V gene data show CDR1 as MDHEN and CDR2 as SYDVKM. Germline trimming cut 7 bases from V and 3 bases from J; bases unmatched to any gene: 3. This CDR3 reads CASTQGAHYGYTF. DNA of the CDR3: TGTGCCAGCACACAGGGGGCTCACTATGGCTACACCTTC.

The chain links TRBV7-2 to TRBJ1-2; possibly TRBD1 for D (5 bases). V shed 10 bases and J shed 0 bases, with 15 bases lying between them. The CDR3 runs 14 residues. The germline V gene encodes CDR1 SGHTA and CDR2 FQGNSA. CDR3 bases: TGTGCCATTAAACAGGACCCTGCTAACTATGGCTACACCTTC. This encodes CAIKQDPANYGYTF.

This clone was observed a single time. The chain uses TRBV2 and TRBJ2-7, with unresolved D. CDR3 length: 12 amino acids. Germline V gene sequence: CDR1 SNHLY, CDR2 FYNNEI. The ends were cut back, 7 bases at V and 2 bases at J, with 9 bases in the middle. The CDR3 sequence: CASTERPYEQYF. DNA of the CDR3: TGTGCCAGCACCGAGAGACCCTACGAGCAGTACTTC.

The chain joins TRBV7-9 to TRBJ2-7; no clear D. The V end was cut by 2 bases, the J end by 7 bases, with 12 bases between. Germline CDR1 is SEHNR and CDR2 is FQNEAQ (reference sequence). The CDR3 spans 13 residues. This CDR3 reads CASSLSTLREQYF. CDR3 bases: TGTGCCAGCAGCTTATCGACTCTCAGGGAGCAGTACTTC. The whole variable domain, filled in from reference TRBV7-9 and TRBJ2-7, reads DTGVSQNPRHKITKRGQNVTFRCDPISEHNRLYWYRQTLGQGPEFLTYFQNEAQLEKSRLLSDRFSAERPKGSFSTLEIQRTEQGDSAMYLCASSLSTLREQYFGPGTRLTVT.

This chain links TRBV4-1 with TRBJ2-3; D unresolved. There are 13 residues in the CDR3. Looked up from germline, CDR1 is MGHRA and CDR2 is YSYEKL. V was pared by 0 bases and J by 5 bases, with 6 bases between. This CDR3 reads CASSQDFEDTQYF. CDR3 bases: TGCGCCAGCAGCCAAGACTTCGAAGATACGCAGTATTTT.

The chain joins TRBV29-1 to TRBJ1-1; D is unclear. Trimming removed 2 bases at V and 3 bases at J, with 13 bases between. The germline gives CDR1 SQVTM, CDR2 ANQGSEA. This CDR3 spans 14 amino acids. The DNA of the CDR3 is TGCAGCGTTGAACACGTCGGCTCGGACACTGAAGCTTTCTTT. Its protein product is CSVEHVGSDTEAFF. The full variable domain, completed using reference TRBV29-1 and TRBJ1-1, is SAVISQKPSRDICQRGTSLTIQCQVDSQVTMMFWYRQQPGQSLTLIATANQGSEATYESGFVIDKFPISRPNLTFSTLTVSNMSPEDSSIYLCSVEHVGSDTEAFFGQGTRLTVV.

This sequence joins TRBV6-5 and TRBJ1-1; D call uncertain. Trimming took 2 bases from V and 0 from J, leaving 13 bases between them. The CDR3 totals 16 residues. Germline CDR1 and CDR2: MNHEY and SVGAGI. The CDR3 loop is CASSYGLRDMNTEAFF. DNA of the CDR3: TGTGCCAGCAGTTACGGCCTGAGAGATATGAACACTGAAGCTTTCTTT.

J is TRBJ1-2 and V is TRBV28, with D unresolved. From germline, CDR1 is MDHEN and CDR2 SYDVKM. V was pared by 2 bases and J by 0 bases, with 7 bases between. The CDR3 contains 14 residues. As DNA, the CDR3 is TGTGCCAGCAGTTTAGGGCAGTCTAACTATGGCTACACCTTC. This encodes CASSLGQSNYGYTF.

V gene TRBV30 combines with J gene TRBJ2-2; 8 bases align to TRBD1. Trimming cost V 5 bases and J 7 bases; bases outside gene matches: 12. The germline V gene encodes CDR1 GTSNPN and CDR2 SVGIG (reference sequence). There are 15 residues in the CDR3. The CDR3 reads CAWQAGTGIDGELFF. The CDR3 DNA follows: TGTGCCTGGCAGGCCGGGACAGGAATAGACGGGGAGCTGTTTTTT.

The CDR3 region has the DNA TGCGCCAGCAGCCAAACGCAGGGTCAGGGTGAGCAGTTCTTC. Protein: CASSQTQGQGEQFF. The V and J genes are TRBV4-3 and TRBJ2-1, with a weak D call TRBD1 (5 bases). V was pared by 2 bases and J by 9 bases, with 14 bases between. Per germline, CDR1 LGHNA and CDR2 YSLEER. The CDR3 totals 14 residues.

V usage is TRBV4-1 and J usage is TRBJ2-3; TRBD1 matches at 7 bases. This CDR3 region has 15 residues. The junction had 6 bases not matched to a gene; V was cut back by 4 bases and J by 2 bases. Germline V gives CDR1 MGHRA, CDR2 YSYEKL. CDR3 DNA sequence: TGCGCCAGCAGCCTTTTCGGGACAGTCACAGATACGCAGTATTTT. Translated, it gives CASSLFGTVTDTQYF.

This chain joins TRBV30 and TRBJ1-5, with 7 nucleotides matching TRBD1. The CDR3 is 14 amino acids. Germline V gene data show CDR1 as GTSNPN and CDR2 as SVGIG (reference sequence). V gave up 4 bases and J gave up 5 bases; unmatched junction bases: 8. CDR3 in DNA: TGTGCCTGGACAGACGGACAGGCGCATCAGCCCCAGCATTTT. Protein sequence: CAWTDGQAHQPQHF.

The V gene is TRBV28, the J gene TRBJ2-7, with D possibly matching TRBD1 (8 bases). The CDR3 length is 16 residues. Germline CDR1 reads MDHEN; CDR2 reads SYDVKM. V gave up 3 bases and J gave up 5 bases, with 20 bases separating them. Here the CDR3 reads CASSLRGGTGGNEQYF. The CDR3 region has the DNA TGTGCCAGCAGTTTGAGGGGGGGGACAGGTGGGAACGAGCAGTACTTC.